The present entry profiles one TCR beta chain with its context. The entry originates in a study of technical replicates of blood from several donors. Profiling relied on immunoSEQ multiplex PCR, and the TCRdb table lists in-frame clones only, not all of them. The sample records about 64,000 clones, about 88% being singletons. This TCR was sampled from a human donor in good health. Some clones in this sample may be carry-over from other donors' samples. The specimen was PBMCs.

The CDR3 sequence is CASIPGQGAGEQYF. The DNA of the CDR3 is TGTGCCAGCATACCGGGACAGGGGGCTGGCGAGCAGTACTTC. The rearrangement links TRBV2 to TRBJ2-7; TRBD1 aligns across 12 bases. Germline V gene sequence: CDR1 SNHLY, CDR2 FYNNEI. CDR3 length: 14 residues. The trim removed 7 bases at V and 6 bases at J, leaving 7 bases unmatched.